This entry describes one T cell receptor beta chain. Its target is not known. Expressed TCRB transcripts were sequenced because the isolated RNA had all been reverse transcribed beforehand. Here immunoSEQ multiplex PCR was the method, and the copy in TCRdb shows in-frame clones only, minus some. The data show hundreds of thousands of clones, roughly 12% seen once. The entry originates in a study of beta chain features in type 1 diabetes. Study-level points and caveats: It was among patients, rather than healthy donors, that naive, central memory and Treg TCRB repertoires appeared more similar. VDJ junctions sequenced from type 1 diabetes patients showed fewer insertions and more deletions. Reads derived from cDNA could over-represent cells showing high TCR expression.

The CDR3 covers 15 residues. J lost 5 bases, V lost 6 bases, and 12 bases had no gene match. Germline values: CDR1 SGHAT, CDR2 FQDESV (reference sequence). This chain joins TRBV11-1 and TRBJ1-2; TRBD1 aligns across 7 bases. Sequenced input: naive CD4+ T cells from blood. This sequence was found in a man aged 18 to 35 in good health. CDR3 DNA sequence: TGTGCCAGCAGTCCCCGACAGGGTGATTTGTATGGCTACACCTTC. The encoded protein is CASSPRQGDLYGYTF.